Shown below are 15 T cell receptor beta chains from a single sample sequenced in a study of blood T cells in healthy people across ages. A second roughly 7 to 11 cycle PCR used barcoded and J-beta primers. TCRdb reprocessed the 5' RACE reads via MiXCR and lists one record per CDR3 protein. Altogether 550,000 to 800,000 distinct CDR3 sequences are present, about 30% being singletons, with the ten largest covering over 15%. Sequenced: blood. The receptors shown here come from a woman older than 75 in good health.

This clonotype showed up many times. J is TRBJ1-2 and V is TRBV7-2; no definite D call. Germline V gives CDR1 SGHTA, CDR2 FQGNSA. This CDR3 is 13 amino acids long. With 4 bases removed from V and 8 bases from J, the gap between germline ends came to 14 bases. CDR3 nucleotide sequence: TGTGCCAGCAGCTCCTGGCGGCAGGAGGGCTACACCTTC. Residues: CASSSWRQEGYTF.

This clonotype came up many times. The chain has TRBV10-3 and TRBJ2-1; maybe TRBD2 (5 bases). The CDR3 totals 15 residues. The germline V and J ends were trimmed by 6 bases and 6 bases, with 18 bases remaining between them. Germline loops: CDR1 ENHRY, CDR2 SYGVKD. CDR3 in DNA: TGTGCCATCAGGGCCCCCTCACTAGTTCTCAATGAGCAGTTCTTC. Translation: CAIRAPSLVLNEQFF.

The CDR3 DNA follows: TGTGCCATCAGTGAGTCGAGTAACTATGGCTACACCTTC. Translating it yields CAISESSNYGYTF. The rearrangement links TRBV10-3 to TRBJ1-2; the D is unclear. Per the germline V gene, CDR1 is ENHRY and CDR2 is SYGVKD. The V gene lost 0 bases and the J gene lost 1 base, with 3 bases spanning the gap. This CDR3 is 13 amino acids long.

The chain links TRBV3-1 to TRBJ2-2; no reliable D call. V dropped 0 bases and J dropped 2 bases, with 13 bases sitting between them. The germline CDR1 and CDR2 sequences are LGHDT and YNNKEL (reference sequence). This CDR3 spans 17 amino acids. In DNA, the CDR3 is TGTGCCAGCAGCCAAGATCTAAGGTCAGAAAACACCGGGGAGCTGTTTTTT. Protein: CASSQDLRSENTGELFF.

The chain employs TRBV4-1 and TRBJ2-7; D is possibly TRBD2 (5 bases). The V and J ends lost 2 bases and 3 bases respectively, with 11 bases between them. The CDR3 runs to 14 residues. The germline V gene encodes CDR1 MGHRA and CDR2 YSYEKL. In DNA, the CDR3 is TGCGCCAGCAGCCAATTTATCGGGGTCTACGAGCAGTACTTC. Its translation: CASSQFIGVYEQYF.

V gene TRBV29-1 combines with J gene TRBJ1-1; D perhaps matches TRBD1 (6 bases). The germline V gene encodes CDR1 SQVTM and CDR2 ANQGSEA. The CDR3 length is 12 residues. V lost 8 bases to trimming and J lost 7 bases, with 17 bases between them. CDR3 nucleotides: TGCAGCCTGTCCGGGACAAACCATGAAGCTTTCTTT. Translation: CSLSGTNHEAFF.

This clonotype showed up many times. The chain employs TRBV3-1 and TRBJ1-2, with a weak D call TRBD1 (6 bases). V was clipped by 4 bases and J by 1 base, with 19 bases between them. The CDR3 totals 17 residues. CDR1 is LGHDT and CDR2 is YNNKEL in the germline V gene (reference sequence). In nucleotides, the CDR3 is TGTGCCAGCAGCCGAAGAGGGAACAGGGAATTTAACTATGGCTACACCTTC. Protein: CASSRRGNREFNYGYTF.

The table lists this clonotype with a count of one. Because it lacks the conserved phenylalanine or tryptophan at the end, this CDR3 is likely a read error. The genes are TRBV3-1 and TRBJ2-5, with a tentative D call TRBD2 (6 bases). CDR1 LGHDT and CDR2 YNNKEL come from the germline V gene (reference sequence). This CDR3 has 12 amino acids. The V end was cut by 4 bases, the J end by 9 bases, with 12 bases between. The CDR3, as DNA: TGTGCCAGCAGCCCAGCGGGCGAGGCCCAGTACTGC. Translated, it gives CASSPAGEAQYC.

The chain links TRBV4-1 to TRBJ2-2; 11 bases line up with TRBD1. The CDR3 has 15 amino acids. CDR1 and CDR2 from the germline V gene are MGHRA and YSYEKL. Trimming at V came to 1 base and at J to 5 bases, leaving 0 bases not matched to a gene. The CDR3 region has the DNA TGCGCCAGCAGCCAAGGGGACAGGGGGACCGGGGAGCTGTTTTTT. Translated: CASSQGDRGTGELFF.

The rearrangement joins TRBV4-3 to TRBJ2-1; perhaps TRBD2 as D (6 bases). The V and J ends lost 2 bases and 0 bases respectively, with 11 bases between them. Germline CDR1 is LGHNA and CDR2 is YSLEER. The CDR3 totals 16 residues. CDR3 nucleotides: TGCGCCAGCAGCCAAATAGCGGAAAGCTCCTACAATGAGCAGTTCTTC. The encoded protein is CASSQIAESSYNEQFF.

This clonotype was detected many times. The chain uses TRBV5-1 and TRBJ2-7; TRBD2 matches 11 bases. The CDR3 length is 18 residues. V lost 3 bases and J lost 2; bases outside the gene matches: 13. The germline gives CDR1 SGHRS, CDR2 YFSETQ. The DNA for the CDR3 is TGCGCCAGCAGCTACGGAGGTAGTAGCGGGGGGGATCCCTACGAGCAGTACTTC. Translating it yields CASSYGGSSGGDPYEQYF.

The rearrangement joins TRBV7-9 to TRBJ2-5; maybe TRBD2 (6 bases). This CDR3 is 15 amino acids long. CDR1 SEHNR and CDR2 FQNEAQ come from the germline V gene (reference sequence). V was clipped by 6 bases and J by 2 bases, with 16 bases between them. This CDR3 is CASRSTSTKQETQYF. DNA of the CDR3: TGTGCCAGCAGGTCCACTAGCACCAAGCAAGAGACCCAGTACTTC. The full variable domain, in which reference TRBV7-9 and TRBJ2-5 provide the parts outside the CDR3, is DTGVSQNPRHKITKRGQNVTFRCDPISEHNRLYWYRQTLGQGPEFLTYFQNEAQLEKSRLLSDRFSAERPKGSFSTLEIQRTEQGDSAMYLCASRSTSTKQETQYFGPGTRLLVL.

This clonotype was recorded many times. This sequence joins TRBV7-6 and TRBJ2-1; D perhaps matches TRBD2 (5 bases). This CDR3 is built from 11 residues. The germline gives CDR1 SGHVS, CDR2 FNYEAQ. Trimming cost V 4 bases and J 9 bases, with 7 bases left between them. As DNA, the CDR3 is TGTGCCAGCAGCTCCGGGGTTGAGCAGTTCTTC. This translates into CASSSGVEQFF. The complete variable domain, with remaining parts taken from reference TRBV7-6 and TRBJ2-1, reads GAGVSQSPRYKVTKRGQDVALRCDPISGHVSLYWYRQALGQGPEFLTYFNYEAQQDKSGLPNDRFSAERPEGSISTLTIQRTEQRDSAMYRCASSSGVEQFFGPGTRLTVL.

As concerns this clonotype: A much larger clone lies a single base off, so this may be a read error. The rearrangement links TRBV28 to TRBJ2-1, with 8 bases matching TRBD1. The V gene end was trimmed by 6 bases and the J gene end by 10 bases; junction bases not matched to a gene: 5. Germline-derived CDR1 and CDR2 are MDHEN and SYDVKM. The CDR3 has 12 amino acids. This chain's CDR3 is CASRGQGYEQFF. CDR3 nucleotide sequence: TGTGCCAGCAGAGGACAGGGCTACGAGCAGTTCTTC.

A single count supports this clonotype. An end of the junction does not agree with germline; a read error may underlie this. The gene calls are TRBV7-9 and TRBJ1-4; D not resolved. CDR1 and CDR2 from the germline V gene are SEHNR and FQNEAQ (reference sequence). The CDR3 consists of 12 residues. CDR3 in amino acids: CASNLDVEKRFF. CDR3 coding DNA: TGTGCCAGCAACTTAGATGTGGAAAAACGGTTTTTT.